The rows below give T cell receptor beta chains drawn from one sample of a study of blood T cells in healthy people across ages. TCRdb reprocessed the 5' RACE reads with MiXCR, giving one entry per CDR3 protein. Among fewer than 800,000 distinct CDR3 sequences, 20% to 25% were seen once, and the ten largest hold 3.6%. The sample comprised blood. These TCRs come from a man between 65 and 85 years old in good health. Each CDR3 is given with its conserved first and last residue. D genes are given only for firm matches. Rows may omit the clone size; those that give it use once, few, many or a size class.

>TRBJ2-3|NA|NA|TRBV14
CASSQGIRDKSRDTQYF
TGTGCCAGCAGCCAAGGGATCCGGGATAAATCGAGGGATACGCAGTATTTT
>TRBJ2-5|NA|few|TRBV29-1
CSVEGWRGGETQYF
TGCAGCGTTGAAGGGTGGAGGGGTGGAGAGACCCAGTACTTC
>TRBJ2-1|TRBD2|NA|TRBV7-9
CASSLVGSGSAEEQFF
TGTGCCAGCAGCTTAGTGGGTAGCGGGAGTGCGGAGGAGCAGTTCTTC
>TRBJ2-3|NA|NA|TRBV6-5
CASSYSRLAQASTDTHYF
TGTGCCAGCAGTTACTCTCGTCTGGCGCAGGCTAGCACAGATACGCACTATTTT
>TRBJ2-7|NA|NA|TRBV2
CASRKEGGLTYEQYF
TGTGCCAGCAGGAAAGAAGGGGGGCTAACCTACGAGCAGTACTTC
>TRBJ2-1|TRBD2|NA|TRBV15
CATSRGGLVVGEQFF
TGTGCCACCAGCAGAGGAGGACTAGTTGTAGGTGAGCAGTTCTTC
>TRBJ2-2|TRBD2|few|TRBV6-2/TRBV6-3
CASSSRLAGVSGELFF
TGTGCCAGCAGTTCCCGACTAGCGGGAGTTTCGGGGGAGCTGTTTTTT
>TRBJ2-4|NA|few|TRBV7-9
CASSPMGRVKNIQYF
TGTGCCAGCAGCCCGATGGGCAGGGTCAAAAACATTCAGTACTTC
>TRBJ2-1|NA|once|TRBV28
CASSPQWGTYSSNEQFF
TGTGCCAGCAGTCCCCAGTGGGGGACATATTCCTCTAATGAGCAGTTCTTC
>TRBJ2-7|TRBD2|few|TRBV20-1
CSARAGREGREQYF
TGCAGTGCTAGAGCCGGCCGGGAGGGCCGCGAGCAGTACTTC
>TRBJ2-3|NA|NA|TRBV5-1
CASSSPGQTDTQYF
TGCGCCAGCAGCTCCCCCGGACAAACAGATACGCAGTATTTT
>TRBJ2-3|NA|few|TRBV24-1
CATRGPTHTDTQYF
TGTGCCACCAGAGGACCTACGCACACGGATACGCAGTATTTT
>TRBJ2-7|TRBD2|few|TRBV20-1
CSAPGLAHEQYF
TGCAGTGCGCCGGGACTAGCTCACGAGCAGTACTTC
>TRBJ2-1|TRBD2|many|TRBV20-1
CSARDPSGPYNEQFF
TGCAGTGCTAGAGATCCTAGCGGGCCGTACAATGAGCAGTTCTTC
>TRBJ2-2|NA|few|TRBV3-1
CASSQDPAGPNTGELFF
TGTGCCAGCAGCCAAGACCCCGCGGGTCCGAACACCGGGGAGCTGTTTTTT
>TRBJ2-1|NA|NA|TRBV12-3/TRBV12-4
CASSLGDYEQFF
TGTGCCAGCAGTTTAGGGGACTATGAGCAGTTCTTC
>TRBJ2-1|NA|NA|TRBV7-9
CASGKFRNGYNEQFF
TGTGCCAGCGGCAAATTCCGGAACGGGTACAATGAGCAGTTCTTC
>TRBJ2-4|NA|few|TRBV3-1
CASSPQSGFTGQNIQYF
TGTGCCAGCAGCCCCCAATCGGGGTTTACAGGCCAAAACATTCAGTACTTC
>TRBJ1-1|TRBD1|NA|TRBV5-1
CASSRDRVGTEAFF
TGCGCCAGCAGCCGAGACAGGGTGGGCACTGAAGCTTTCTTT
>TRBJ1-6|NA|NA|TRBV28
CASSLYGRGNSPLHF
TGTGCCAGCAGTTTATATGGCAGGGGTAATTCACCCCTCCACTTT
>TRBJ2-3|TRBD2|NA|TRBV7-9
CASGGLAGGGTDTQYF
TGTGCCAGCGGGGGACTAGCGGGAGGCGGCACAGATACGCAGTATTTT
>TRBJ1-1|NA|few|TRBV6-6
CASSYSWGNTEAFF
TGTGCCAGCAGTTACTCTTGGGGGAACACTGAAGCTTTCTTT
>TRBJ2-3|TRBD1|few|TRBV5-6
CASSLGQGREADTQYF
TGTGCCAGCAGCTTGGGACAGGGAAGAGAAGCAGATACGCAGTATTTT
>TRBJ2-2|NA|few|TRBV20-1
CSASSGPTGEPFF
TGCAGTGCTAGTTCCGGGCCCACCGGGGAGCCGTTTTTT
>TRBJ2-2|TRBD2|few|TRBV6-5
CASSYSMASGTNTGELFF
TGTGCCAGCAGTTACTCGATGGCTAGCGGGACTAACACCGGGGAGCTGTTTTTT
>TRBJ2-3|TRBD1|NA|TRBV5-1
CASSQQGASTGDTQYF
TGCGCCAGCAGCCAACAGGGGGCGAGTACGGGAGATACGCAGTATTTT
>TRBJ2-1|TRBD2|many|TRBV4-2
CASSQDKPSGIGYNEQFF
TGTGCCAGCAGCCAAGACAAGCCTAGCGGGATCGGGTACAATGAGCAGTTCTTC
>TRBJ1-4|TRBD1|NA|TRBV28
CASSTARGREKLFF
TGTGCCAGCAGTACTGCTAGGGGGCGAGAAAAACTGTTTTTT
>TRBJ1-2|NA|few|TRBV28
CASSPEGQRGYTF
TGTGCCAGCAGTCCGGAGGGTCAGCGGGGCTACACCTTC
>TRBJ2-3|NA|NA|TRBV4-1
CASRSRDTQYF
TGCGCCAGTAGGAGCCGCGATACGCAGTATTTT
>TRBJ2-1|TRBD2|NA|TRBV24-1
CATSDLGREVPYNEQFF
TGTGCCACCAGTGATTTGGGGCGGGAGGTTCCTTACAATGAGCAGTTCTTC
>TRBJ2-1|TRBD2|NA|TRBV20-1
CSAEGTSGSGEQFF
TGCAGTGCCGAGGGCACTAGCGGGAGTGGTGAGCAGTTCTTC
>TRBJ2-1|NA|NA|TRBV14
CASSRRGFTGNEQFF
TGTGCCAGCAGCCGCCGGGGATTTACGGGGAATGAGCAGTTCTTC
>TRBJ1-5|NA|NA|TRBV28
CASRYPSPGGQPQHF
TGTGCCAGCAGATACCCGAGCCCCGGGGGTCAGCCCCAGCATTTT
>TRBJ1-6|TRBD1|NA|TRBV27
CASSQGGTGISPLHF
TGTGCCAGCAGTCAAGGGGGGACAGGGATCTCACCCCTCCACTTT
>TRBJ2-1|NA|few|TRBV28
CASSLISDSTRLTEQFF
TGTGCCAGCAGTTTAATTTCGGACAGTACAAGGTTGACTGAGCAGTTCTTC
>TRBJ1-2|NA|NA|TRBV7-9
CASSLSQGGYTF
TGTGCCAGCAGCTTATCCCAGGGAGGCTACACCTTC
>TRBJ1-5|NA|few|TRBV27
CASSFAGPGNQPQHF
TGTGCCAGCAGTTTCGCAGGACCGGGCAATCAGCCCCAGCATTTT
>TRBJ2-5|TRBD1|few|TRBV6-5
CASSYSGTGVGETQYF
TGTGCCAGCAGTTACTCTGGGACAGGGGTTGGGGAGACCCAGTACTTC
>TRBJ2-5|NA|NA|TRBV20-1
CSARLGSWGQETQYF
TGCAGTGCTAGGCTTGGGAGTTGGGGACAAGAGACCCAGTACTTC
>TRBJ2-5|NA|NA|TRBV2
CASSPSSITETQYF
TGTGCCAGCAGCCCGTCGTCTATAACAGAGACCCAGTACTTC
>TRBJ2-1|TRBD1|NA|TRBV24-1
CATSDPGTADNEQFF
TGTGCCACCAGTGATCCGGGGACAGCAGACAATGAGCAGTTCTTC